This note documents a single T cell receptor (beta chain) sequence. Its target is unknown. The data belong to a study of shared clonotypes between healthy human individuals. Study-wide background: There were three CD4 naive, three CD4 memory, two CD8 naive and one CD8 memory plates per donor. Notes on the study in general: Genetic and exposure-history diversity was limited by the small donor number. Donor clonotype sharing was expected to depend on sequencing depth.

Trimming removed 5 bases from V and 5 bases from J; junction bases left unmatched: 6. This CDR3 is 15 amino acids long. The germline V gene has CDR1 SGHNT and CDR2 YYREEE (reference sequence). For sorted subsets, roughly 200 ng DNA per replicate equaled about 30,000 T cell genomes. The data were produced by immunoSEQ multiplex PCR, yet TCRdb's version contains in-frame clones alone and is incomplete. The sample has 2.3 million or so clones, roughly 93% seen once; the top ten hold about 0.37%. The sequencing input was naive CD4+ T cells from PBMCs. Subset indicated: CD45RA+ positively selected. This sequence originates from a man younger than 30 in good health. Some clones in this sample may be carry-over from other donors' samples. This chain uses TRBV5-4 with TRBJ2-1; 11 positions match TRBD2. In nucleotides, the CDR3 is TGTGCCAGCAGTCACCTAGCGGGAGGTCACAATGAGCAGTTCTTC. Translation: CASSHLAGGHNEQFF.